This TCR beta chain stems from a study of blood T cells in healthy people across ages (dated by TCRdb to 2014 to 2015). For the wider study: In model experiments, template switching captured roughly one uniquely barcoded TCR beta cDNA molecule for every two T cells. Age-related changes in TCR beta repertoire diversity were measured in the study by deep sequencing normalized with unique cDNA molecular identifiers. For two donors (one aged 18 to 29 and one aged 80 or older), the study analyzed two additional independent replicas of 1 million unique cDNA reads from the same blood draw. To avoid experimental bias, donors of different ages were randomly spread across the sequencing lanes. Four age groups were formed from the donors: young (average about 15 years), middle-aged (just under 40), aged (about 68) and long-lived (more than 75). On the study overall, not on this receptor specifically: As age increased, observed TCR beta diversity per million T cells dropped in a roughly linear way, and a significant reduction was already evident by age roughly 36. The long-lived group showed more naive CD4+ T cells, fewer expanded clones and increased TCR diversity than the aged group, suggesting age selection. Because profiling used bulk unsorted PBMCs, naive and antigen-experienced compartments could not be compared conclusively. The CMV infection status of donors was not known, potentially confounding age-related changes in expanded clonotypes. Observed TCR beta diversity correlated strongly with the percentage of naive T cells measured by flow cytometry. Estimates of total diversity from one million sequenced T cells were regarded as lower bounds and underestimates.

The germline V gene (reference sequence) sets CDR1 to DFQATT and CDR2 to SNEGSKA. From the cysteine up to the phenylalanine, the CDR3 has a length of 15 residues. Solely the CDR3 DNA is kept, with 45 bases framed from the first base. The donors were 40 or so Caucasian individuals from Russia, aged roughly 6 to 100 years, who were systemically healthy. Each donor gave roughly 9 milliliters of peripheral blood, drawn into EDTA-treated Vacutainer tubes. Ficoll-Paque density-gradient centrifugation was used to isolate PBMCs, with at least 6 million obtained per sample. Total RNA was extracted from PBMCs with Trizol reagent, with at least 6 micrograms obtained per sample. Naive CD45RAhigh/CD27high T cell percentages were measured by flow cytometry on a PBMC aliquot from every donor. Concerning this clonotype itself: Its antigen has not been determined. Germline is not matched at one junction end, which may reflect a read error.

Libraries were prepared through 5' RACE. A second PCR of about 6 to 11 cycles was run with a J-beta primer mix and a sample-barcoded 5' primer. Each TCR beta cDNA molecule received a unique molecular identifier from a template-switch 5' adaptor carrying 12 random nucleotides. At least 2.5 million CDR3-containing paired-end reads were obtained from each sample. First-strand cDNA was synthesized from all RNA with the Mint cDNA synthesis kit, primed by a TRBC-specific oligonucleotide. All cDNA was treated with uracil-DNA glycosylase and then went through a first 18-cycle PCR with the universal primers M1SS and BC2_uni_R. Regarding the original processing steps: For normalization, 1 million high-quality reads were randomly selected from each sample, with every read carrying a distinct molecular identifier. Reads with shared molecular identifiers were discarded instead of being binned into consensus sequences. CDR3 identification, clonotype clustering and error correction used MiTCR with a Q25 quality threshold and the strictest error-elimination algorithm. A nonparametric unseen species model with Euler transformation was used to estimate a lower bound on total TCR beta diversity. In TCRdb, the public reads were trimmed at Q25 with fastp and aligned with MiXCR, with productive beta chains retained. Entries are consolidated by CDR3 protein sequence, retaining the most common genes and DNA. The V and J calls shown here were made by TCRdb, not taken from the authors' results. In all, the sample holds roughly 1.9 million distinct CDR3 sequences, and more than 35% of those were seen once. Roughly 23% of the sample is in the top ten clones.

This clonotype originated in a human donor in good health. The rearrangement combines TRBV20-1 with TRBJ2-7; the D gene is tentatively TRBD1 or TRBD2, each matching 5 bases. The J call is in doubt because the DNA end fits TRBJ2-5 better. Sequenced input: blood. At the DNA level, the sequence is TGCAGTACTAGAGATTCGCAGGGAAGGGGAGAGACCCAGTACTTC. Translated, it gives CSTRDSQGRGETQYF.